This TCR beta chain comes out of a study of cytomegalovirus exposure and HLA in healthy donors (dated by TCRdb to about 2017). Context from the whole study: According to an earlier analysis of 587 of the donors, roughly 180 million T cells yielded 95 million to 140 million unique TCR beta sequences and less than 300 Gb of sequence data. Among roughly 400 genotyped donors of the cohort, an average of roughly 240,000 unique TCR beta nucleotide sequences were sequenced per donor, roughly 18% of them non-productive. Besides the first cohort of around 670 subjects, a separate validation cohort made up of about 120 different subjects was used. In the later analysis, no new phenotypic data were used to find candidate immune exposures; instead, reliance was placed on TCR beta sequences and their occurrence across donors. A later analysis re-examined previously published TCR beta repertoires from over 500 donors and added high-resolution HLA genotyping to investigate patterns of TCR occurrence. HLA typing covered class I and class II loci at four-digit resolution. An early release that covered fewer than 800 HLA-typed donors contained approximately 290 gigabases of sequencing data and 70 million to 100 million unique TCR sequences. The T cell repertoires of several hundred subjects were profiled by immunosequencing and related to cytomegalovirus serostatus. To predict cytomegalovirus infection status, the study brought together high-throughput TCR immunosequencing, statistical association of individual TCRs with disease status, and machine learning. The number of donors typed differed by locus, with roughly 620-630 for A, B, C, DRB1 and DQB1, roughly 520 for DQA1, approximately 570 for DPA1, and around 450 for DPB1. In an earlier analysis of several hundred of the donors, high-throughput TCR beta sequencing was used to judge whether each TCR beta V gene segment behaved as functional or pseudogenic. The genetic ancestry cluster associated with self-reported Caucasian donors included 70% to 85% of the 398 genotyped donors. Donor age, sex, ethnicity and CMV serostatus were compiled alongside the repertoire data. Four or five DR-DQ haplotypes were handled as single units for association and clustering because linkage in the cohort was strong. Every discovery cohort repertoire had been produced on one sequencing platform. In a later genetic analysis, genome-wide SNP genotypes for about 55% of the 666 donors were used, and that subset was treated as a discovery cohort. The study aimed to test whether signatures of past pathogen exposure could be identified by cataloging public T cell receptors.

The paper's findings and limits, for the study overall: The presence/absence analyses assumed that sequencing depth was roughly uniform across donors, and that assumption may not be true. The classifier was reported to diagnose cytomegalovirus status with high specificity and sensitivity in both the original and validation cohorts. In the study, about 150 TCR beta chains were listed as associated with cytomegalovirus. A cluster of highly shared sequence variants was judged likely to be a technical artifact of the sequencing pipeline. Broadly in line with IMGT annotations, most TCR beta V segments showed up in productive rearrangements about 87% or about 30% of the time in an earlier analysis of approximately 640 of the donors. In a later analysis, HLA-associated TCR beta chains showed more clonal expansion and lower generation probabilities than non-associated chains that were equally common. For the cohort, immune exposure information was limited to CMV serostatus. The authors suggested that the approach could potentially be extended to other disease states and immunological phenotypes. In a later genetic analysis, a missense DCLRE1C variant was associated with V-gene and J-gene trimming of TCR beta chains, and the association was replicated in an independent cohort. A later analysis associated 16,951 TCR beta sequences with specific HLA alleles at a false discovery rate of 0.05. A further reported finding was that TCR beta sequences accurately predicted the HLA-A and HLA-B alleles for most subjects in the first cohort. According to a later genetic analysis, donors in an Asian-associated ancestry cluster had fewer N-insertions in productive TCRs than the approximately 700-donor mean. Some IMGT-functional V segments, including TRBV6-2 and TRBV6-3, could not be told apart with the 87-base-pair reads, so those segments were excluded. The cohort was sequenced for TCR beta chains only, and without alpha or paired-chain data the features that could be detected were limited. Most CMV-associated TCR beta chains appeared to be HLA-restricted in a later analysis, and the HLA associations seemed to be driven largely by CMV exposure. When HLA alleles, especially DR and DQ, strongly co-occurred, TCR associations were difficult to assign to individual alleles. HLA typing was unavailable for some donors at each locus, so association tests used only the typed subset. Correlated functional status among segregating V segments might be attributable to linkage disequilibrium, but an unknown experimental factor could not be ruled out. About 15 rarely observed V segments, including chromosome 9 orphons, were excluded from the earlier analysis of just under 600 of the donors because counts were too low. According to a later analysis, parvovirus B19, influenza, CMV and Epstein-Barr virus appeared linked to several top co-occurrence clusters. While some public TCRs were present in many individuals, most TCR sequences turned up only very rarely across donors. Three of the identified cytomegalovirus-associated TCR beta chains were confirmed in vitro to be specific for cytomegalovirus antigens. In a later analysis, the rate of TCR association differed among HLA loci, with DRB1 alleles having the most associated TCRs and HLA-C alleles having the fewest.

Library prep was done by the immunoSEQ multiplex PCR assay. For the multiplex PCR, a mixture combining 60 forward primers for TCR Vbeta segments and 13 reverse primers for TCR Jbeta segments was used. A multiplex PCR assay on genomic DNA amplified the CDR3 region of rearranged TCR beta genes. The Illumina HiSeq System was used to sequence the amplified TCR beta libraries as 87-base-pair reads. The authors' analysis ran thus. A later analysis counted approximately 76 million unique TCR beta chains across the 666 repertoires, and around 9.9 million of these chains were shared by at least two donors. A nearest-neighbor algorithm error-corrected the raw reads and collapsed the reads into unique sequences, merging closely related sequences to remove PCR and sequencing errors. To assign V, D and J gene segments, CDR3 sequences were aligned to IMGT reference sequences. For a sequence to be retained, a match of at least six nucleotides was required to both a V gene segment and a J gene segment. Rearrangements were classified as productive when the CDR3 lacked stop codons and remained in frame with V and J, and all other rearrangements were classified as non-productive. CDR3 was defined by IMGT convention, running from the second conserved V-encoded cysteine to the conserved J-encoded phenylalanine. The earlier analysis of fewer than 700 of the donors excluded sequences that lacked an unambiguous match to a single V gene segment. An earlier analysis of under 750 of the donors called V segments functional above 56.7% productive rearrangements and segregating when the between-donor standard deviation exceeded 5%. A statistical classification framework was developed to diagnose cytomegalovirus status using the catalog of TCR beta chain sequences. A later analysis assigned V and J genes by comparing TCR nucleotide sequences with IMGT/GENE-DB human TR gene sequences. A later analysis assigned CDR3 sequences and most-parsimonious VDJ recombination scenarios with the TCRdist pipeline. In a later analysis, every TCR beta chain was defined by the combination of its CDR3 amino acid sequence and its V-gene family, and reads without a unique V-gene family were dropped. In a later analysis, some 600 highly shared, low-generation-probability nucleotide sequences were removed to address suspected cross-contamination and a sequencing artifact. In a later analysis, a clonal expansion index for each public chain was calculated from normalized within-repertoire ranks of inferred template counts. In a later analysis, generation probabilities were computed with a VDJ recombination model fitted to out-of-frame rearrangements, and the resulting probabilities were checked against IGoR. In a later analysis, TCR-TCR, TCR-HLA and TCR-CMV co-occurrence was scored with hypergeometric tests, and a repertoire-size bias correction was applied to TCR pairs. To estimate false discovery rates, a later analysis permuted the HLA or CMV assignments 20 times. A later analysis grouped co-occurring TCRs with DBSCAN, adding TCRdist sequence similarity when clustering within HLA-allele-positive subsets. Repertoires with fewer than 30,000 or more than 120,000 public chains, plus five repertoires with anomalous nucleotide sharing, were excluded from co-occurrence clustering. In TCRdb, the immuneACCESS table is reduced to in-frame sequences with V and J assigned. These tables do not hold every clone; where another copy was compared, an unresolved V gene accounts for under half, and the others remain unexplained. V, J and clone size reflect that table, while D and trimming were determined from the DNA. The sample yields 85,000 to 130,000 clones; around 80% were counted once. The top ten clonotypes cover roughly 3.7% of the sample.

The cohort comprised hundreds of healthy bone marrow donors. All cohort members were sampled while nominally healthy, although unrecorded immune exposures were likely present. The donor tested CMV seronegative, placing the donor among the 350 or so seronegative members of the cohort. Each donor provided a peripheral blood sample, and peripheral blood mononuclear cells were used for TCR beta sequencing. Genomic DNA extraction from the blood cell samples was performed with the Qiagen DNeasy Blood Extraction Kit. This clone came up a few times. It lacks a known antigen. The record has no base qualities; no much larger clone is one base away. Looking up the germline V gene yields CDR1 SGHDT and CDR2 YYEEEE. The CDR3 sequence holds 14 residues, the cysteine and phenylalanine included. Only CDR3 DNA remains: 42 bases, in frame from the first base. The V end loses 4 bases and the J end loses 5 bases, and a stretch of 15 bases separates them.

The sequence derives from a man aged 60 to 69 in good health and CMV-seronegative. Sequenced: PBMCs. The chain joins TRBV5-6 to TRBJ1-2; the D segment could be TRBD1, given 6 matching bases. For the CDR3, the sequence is CASSPFDRSYGYTF. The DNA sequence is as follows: TGTGCCAGCAGCCCCTTCGACAGGTCATATGGCTACACCTTC. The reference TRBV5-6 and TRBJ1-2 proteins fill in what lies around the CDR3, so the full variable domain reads DAGVTQSPTHLIKTRGQQVTLRCSPKSGHDTVSWYQQALGQGPQFIFQYYEEEERQRGNFPDRFSGHQFPNYSSELNVNALLLGDSALYLCASSPFDRSYGYTFGSGTRLTVV.